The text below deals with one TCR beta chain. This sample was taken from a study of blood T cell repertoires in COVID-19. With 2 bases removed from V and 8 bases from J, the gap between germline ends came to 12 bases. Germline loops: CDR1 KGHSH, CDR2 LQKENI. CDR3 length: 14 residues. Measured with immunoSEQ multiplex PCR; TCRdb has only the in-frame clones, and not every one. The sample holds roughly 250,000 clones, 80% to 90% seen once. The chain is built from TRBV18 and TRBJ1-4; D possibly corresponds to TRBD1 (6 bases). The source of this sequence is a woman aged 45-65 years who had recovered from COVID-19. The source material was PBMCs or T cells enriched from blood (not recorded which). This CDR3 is CASSPAGGREKLFF. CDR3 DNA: TGTGCCAGCTCACCAGCGGGGGGCCGGGAAAAACTGTTTTTT.